This is a list of T cell receptor beta chains from one sample in a study of tumor-infiltrating lymphocytes in primary liver carcinoma. Using its own MiXCR run on the multiplex PCR reads, TCRdb lists one record per CDR3 protein. The profile shows about 100,000 distinct CDR3 sequences, under 70% of them singletons. Sequenced input: liver tumor tissue from sampling region 2. These receptors originate from an older woman with primary liver carcinoma and hepatitis B virus infection. CDR3s include the opening cysteine and the closing phenylalanine or tryptophan. Each record gives: D gene, clone size, V gene, J gene, CDR3 DNA, CDR3 protein. The D gene is left open where the match is weak. Not all rows give a size; the values are once, few, many and, for expanded clones, a class.

D gene: .; clone size: .; V gene: TRBV6-5; J gene: TRBJ1-2; CDR3 DNA: TGTGCCAGTAGTCACGGGGGATCGTATGGCTACACCTTC; CDR3 protein: CASSHGGSYGYTF
D gene: .; clone size: many; V gene: TRBV6-5; J gene: TRBJ2-1; CDR3 DNA: TGTGCCAGCAGTTACCGTCGGGGAAACTACAATGAGCAGTTCTTC; CDR3 protein: CASSYRRGNYNEQFF
D gene: TRBD1; clone size: many; V gene: TRBV29-1; J gene: TRBJ2-2; CDR3 DNA: TGCAGCGCGCGGACAGGGAACACCGGGGAGCTGTTTTTT; CDR3 protein: CSARTGNTGELFF
D gene: TRBD2; clone size: .; V gene: TRBV29-1; J gene: TRBJ2-7; CDR3 DNA: TGCAGTGCGGGGGGGACTAGCAGCGACGAGCAGTACTTC; CDR3 protein: CSAGGTSSDEQYF
D gene: TRBD1; clone size: .; V gene: TRBV29-1; J gene: TRBJ2-3; CDR3 DNA: TGCAGCTTTGGGGACAGGACCCTCACGGGTACGCAGTATTTT; CDR3 protein: CSFGDRTLTGTQYF
D gene: .; clone size: many; V gene: TRBV6-5; J gene: TRBJ1-2; CDR3 DNA: TGTGCCAGCAAGCTAATAGGGGGTCCCAGGAATGGCTACACCTTC; CDR3 protein: CASKLIGGPRNGYTF
D gene: .; clone size: once; V gene: TRBV19; J gene: TRBJ2-7; CDR3 DNA: TGTGCCAGTAGTGATCCACCGGGAGCCACGTCTAAGGAGCAGTACTTC; CDR3 protein: CASSDPPGATSKEQYF
D gene: .; clone size: .; V gene: TRBV6-6; J gene: TRBJ1-2; CDR3 DNA: TGTGTCAGCAAGGGGGAATGGTATGGCTACATCTTC; CDR3 protein: CVSKGEWYGYIF
D gene: TRBD2; clone size: many; V gene: TRBV14; J gene: TRBJ2-7; CDR3 DNA: TGTGCCAGCAGCCAGGTCGGGACTATAGACGAGCAGTACTTC; CDR3 protein: CASSQVGTIDEQYF
D gene: .; clone size: many; V gene: TRBV29-1; J gene: TRBJ2-2; CDR3 DNA: TGCAGCGTTGGGGGCGGGATGAACACCGGGGAGCTGTTTTTT; CDR3 protein: CSVGGGMNTGELFF
D gene: .; clone size: many; V gene: TRBV29-1; J gene: TRBJ2-7; CDR3 DNA: TGCAGCGTGAGTTGGACGGGGAGCTCCTACGAGCAGTACTTC; CDR3 protein: CSVSWTGSSYEQYF
D gene: .; clone size: .; V gene: TRBV6-1; J gene: TRBJ1-4; CDR3 DNA: TGTGCCAGCAAGGTTGGGGGTGCAAGTGAAAAACTGTTTTTT; CDR3 protein: CASKVGGASEKLFF
D gene: TRBD1; clone size: once; V gene: TRBV5-5; J gene: TRBJ1-3; CDR3 DNA: TGTGCCAGTAGCCCCCGACAGGGAACAAGAAACACCATATATTTT; CDR3 protein: CASSPRQGTRNTIYF
D gene: .; clone size: .; V gene: TRBV20-1; J gene: TRBJ2-7; CDR3 DNA: TGCAGTGCTAAATGGAACCGGAACTACGAGCAGTACTTC; CDR3 protein: CSAKWNRNYEQYF
D gene: .; clone size: many; V gene: TRBV29-1; J gene: TRBJ2-5; CDR3 DNA: TGCAGCACCAACCCCCCAGCGAACCAAGAGACCCAGTACTTC; CDR3 protein: CSTNPPANQETQYF
D gene: .; clone size: many; V gene: TRBV5-4; J gene: TRBJ2-2; CDR3 DNA: TGTGCCAGCTCGACCGGGACCGGGGAGCTGTTTTTT; CDR3 protein: CASSTGTGELFF
D gene: TRBD1; clone size: .; V gene: TRBV7-2; J gene: TRBJ2-7; CDR3 DNA: TGTGCCAGCAGTCAAGACAGGGGGCCGCGGGAGCAGTACTTC; CDR3 protein: CASSQDRGPREQYF
D gene: .; clone size: .; V gene: TRBV29-1; J gene: TRBJ2-7; CDR3 DNA: TGTAGCGCCAGCAACCCCGGAACAGGGGAGCAGTACTTC; CDR3 protein: CSASNPGTGEQYF
D gene: .; clone size: medium-sized; V gene: TRBV10-3; J gene: TRBJ2-1; CDR3 DNA: TGTGCCATCAGTGAGGGAAATAGCGGTTCTGGACAGTTCTTC; CDR3 protein: CAISEGNSGSGQFF
D gene: TRBD2; clone size: .; V gene: TRBV11-2; J gene: TRBJ2-3; CDR3 DNA: TGTACCAGCAGCTCGGGACTAGTGGGACCAGTTACACAGTATTTT; CDR3 protein: CTSSSGLVGPVTQYF
D gene: TRBD2; clone size: .; V gene: TRBV11-2; J gene: TRBJ2-7; CDR3 DNA: TGTACCAGCAACTTGACCAGCGGGAGCGAGCAGTACTTC; CDR3 protein: CTSNLTSGSEQYF
D gene: .; clone size: once; V gene: TRBV29-1; J gene: TRBJ2-3; CDR3 DNA: TGCAGCGTTGGAGCGTTGGGCGGGGTGGGGGTTAGCACAGATAGGCAGTATTTT; CDR3 protein: CSVGALGGVGVSTDRQYF
D gene: .; clone size: .; V gene: TRBV12-3/TRBV12-4; J gene: TRBJ1-1; CDR3 DNA: TGTACCAACAGAAGGACAGAGAACACTGAAGTTTTCTTT; CDR3 protein: CTNRRTENTEVFF
D gene: TRBD2; clone size: many; V gene: TRBV7-8; J gene: TRBJ2-7; CDR3 DNA: TGTGCCAGCAGCAATCCCCAGCGGGGCCCCTACGAGCAGTACTTC; CDR3 protein: CASSNPQRGPYEQYF
D gene: .; clone size: .; V gene: TRBV21-1; J gene: TRBJ2-1; CDR3 DNA: TGTGCCAGCAGCAAAAGTGCTATACCGGACAGGCAGCCGAATGAGCAGTTCTTC; CDR3 protein: CASSKSAIPDRQPNEQFF
D gene: .; clone size: .; V gene: TRBV29-1; J gene: TRBJ2-3; CDR3 DNA: TGCAGCGTGCGAGCTCGGGGGTTTGGAGAGACGCAGTATTTT; CDR3 protein: CSVRARGFGETQYF
D gene: .; clone size: .; V gene: TRBV29-1; J gene: TRBJ2-1; CDR3 DNA: TGCAGCGTCCCAAGGGGTGTGGGGAATGAGCAGTTCTTC; CDR3 protein: CSVPRGVGNEQFF
D gene: .; clone size: .; V gene: TRBV11-1; J gene: TRBJ2-2; CDR3 DNA: TGTGCCGGCAGGGGAAGAACGGGATCCGCGAACACTGGGGAGCAGTTTTTT; CDR3 protein: CAGRGRTGSANTGEQFF
D gene: TRBD1; clone size: .; V gene: TRBV29-1; J gene: TRBJ2-2; CDR3 DNA: TGCGTTATTCCGGGACAGCCGAACACCGGGGAGCTGTTTTTT; CDR3 protein: CVIPGQPNTGELFF
D gene: TRBD1; clone size: .; V gene: TRBV29-1; J gene: TRBJ1-1; CDR3 DNA: TGCAGCACAATACCGGGACAGGGGATTTACACTGAAACTTTCTTT; CDR3 protein: CSTIPGQGIYTETFF
D gene: .; clone size: .; V gene: TRBV6-5; J gene: TRBJ2-7; CDR3 DNA: TGCGCCAGTAGTAAAGCGCGAGGGCCATACGAGCAGTACTTC; CDR3 protein: CASSKARGPYEQYF
D gene: .; clone size: many; V gene: TRBV7-9; J gene: TRBJ2-1; CDR3 DNA: TGTGCCAGCAGCTTAGAGGGATCCTACAATGAGCAGTTCTTC; CDR3 protein: CASSLEGSYNEQFF
D gene: TRBD2; clone size: .; V gene: TRBV28; J gene: TRBJ2-2; CDR3 DNA: TGTGCCAGCGGGCAAGCGGGAGGTGTGATCGGGGAGCTGTTTTTT; CDR3 protein: CASGQAGGVIGELFF
D gene: TRBD1; clone size: .; V gene: TRBV6-5; J gene: TRBJ1-2; CDR3 DNA: TGTGCCAGTAGACCGGACAGGGGGCCTGGCTACACCTTC; CDR3 protein: CASRPDRGPGYTF
D gene: TRBD1; clone size: .; V gene: TRBV29-1; J gene: TRBJ2-1; CDR3 DNA: TGCAGCGTTGATGGGACAGGGCGCAATGTGCAGTTCTTT; CDR3 protein: CSVDGTGRNVQFF
D gene: .; clone size: .; V gene: TRBV7-8; J gene: TRBJ1-6; CDR3 DNA: TGTGTCAGCAGCTTAGTGTCCTATAATTCAGCCCTCCACTTT; CDR3 protein: CVSSLVSYNSALHF
D gene: .; clone size: .; V gene: TRBV6-1; J gene: TRBJ2-2; CDR3 DNA: TGTGCCAGCAGTGACGGGAGAACCACCGGGGAGCTGTTTTTT; CDR3 protein: CASSDGRTTGELFF
D gene: .; clone size: .; V gene: TRBV4-2; J gene: TRBJ2-7; CDR3 DNA: TGTGCTAGCAGCCCCTGTTTACTCTACGAACAGTACTTC; CDR3 protein: CASSPCLLYEQYF
D gene: .; clone size: many; V gene: TRBV12-3/TRBV12-4; J gene: TRBJ2-5; CDR3 DNA: TGTGCCAGCAGTTCCCGGGGAGTTGGGGCCCAGTACTTC; CDR3 protein: CASSSRGVGAQYF
D gene: .; clone size: medium-sized; V gene: TRBV11-2; J gene: TRBJ1-6; CDR3 DNA: TGTGCCAGCAGCTTAGATCTCGGAGGATCACCCCTCCACTTT; CDR3 protein: CASSLDLGGSPLHF
D gene: TRBD2; clone size: .; V gene: TRBV27; J gene: TRBJ2-3; CDR3 DNA: TGTGCCAGCACCCCGGGACTAGCGGGGGTAAGGTCGGCAGATGCGCAGTATTTT; CDR3 protein: CASTPGLAGVRSADAQYF
D gene: .; clone size: .; V gene: TRBV29-1; J gene: TRBJ2-5; CDR3 DNA: TGCGGCGTTGATATAGGGGAAGAGACCCAGTACTTC; CDR3 protein: CGVDIGEETQYF
D gene: TRBD2; clone size: .; V gene: TRBV12-3/TRBV12-4; J gene: TRBJ2-7; CDR3 DNA: TGTTCCAGCAGTTTAGGGCGGGAGCAATACTTC; CDR3 protein: CSSSLGREQYF
D gene: .; clone size: many; V gene: TRBV6-6; J gene: TRBJ2-1; CDR3 DNA: TGTGCCAGCAGTACCTCCAGCGGATCTTCCTACAATGAGCAGTTCTTC; CDR3 protein: CASSTSSGSSYNEQFF
D gene: .; clone size: .; V gene: TRBV29-1; J gene: TRBJ2-3; CDR3 DNA: TGCAGCCTTGGCGGTGGAGGCACAGATACGCAGTATTTT; CDR3 protein: CSLGGGGTDTQYF
D gene: .; clone size: .; V gene: TRBV14; J gene: TRBJ1-2; CDR3 DNA: TGCTCCAGCAGCCAAAGACAGTCCTATGGCTACACCTTC; CDR3 protein: CSSSQRQSYGYTF
D gene: .; clone size: .; V gene: TRBV29-1; J gene: TRBJ2-6; CDR3 DNA: TGCATCGCCCGTAAGTCTGGGGCCAACGTCCCGACTTTC; CDR3 protein: CIARKSGANVPTF
D gene: .; clone size: .; V gene: TRBV14; J gene: TRBJ2-2; CDR3 DNA: TGTGCCAGCAGCCCGCAAGGCATTGGGGACACCGGGGAGCTGTTTTTT; CDR3 protein: CASSPQGIGDTGELFF
D gene: .; clone size: .; V gene: TRBV6-5; J gene: TRBJ2-3; CDR3 DNA: TGTGCCAATAGTTACTCGACCGCCACCACAGATACGCAGTATTTT; CDR3 protein: CANSYSTATTDTQYF